Below are 30 T cell receptor beta chains sequenced from a single sample in a study of identical twins. One entry per CDR3 protein results from TCRdb running MiXCR on the 5' RACE reads. Among 1.5 million to 2 million distinct CDR3 sequences listed, under 35% were seen once. Sequencing was done on a sample of cord blood. The source of these receptors is a newborn girl in good health.

The sample holds a few counts of this clonotype. The chain employs TRBV27 and TRBJ2-3, with 11 bases matching TRBD2. This CDR3 contains 16 residues. The J segment lost 1 base and the V segment lost 5 bases, leaving 5 bases of the junction unmatched. From germline, CDR1 is MNHEY and CDR2 SMNVEV (reference sequence). The CDR3, as DNA: TGTGCCAGCAGTCATAGCGGGGGGGCGGGCACAGATACGCAGTATTTT. Its protein product is CASSHSGGAGTDTQYF.

The J gene is TRBJ2-7, the V gene TRBV6-2 or TRBV6-3; TRBD2 agrees at 10 bases. The J segment lost 0 bases and the V segment lost 8 bases, leaving 7 bases of the junction unmatched. Per germline, CDR1 MNHEY and CDR2 SVGEGT. The CDR3 runs 15 residues. The CDR3 DNA follows: TGTGCCAGCTTGAAAGGACTAGCGGACTCCTACGAGCAGTACTTC. Amino acids: CASLKGLADSYEQYF.

This clonotype showed up just a few times. The CDR3: CASSSQGGANEKLFF. CDR3 DNA sequence: TGTGCCAGCAGCTCGCAGGGGGGGGCTAATGAAAAACTGTTTTTT. The J gene is TRBJ1-4, the V gene TRBV7-2; 7 bases line up with TRBD1. With V trimmed by 4 bases and J by 3 bases, 5 bases remained unmatched. This CDR3 is built from 15 residues. In germline, CDR1 is SGHTA, CDR2 FQGNSA.

This chain links TRBV6-5 with TRBJ2-1; D might be TRBD2 (6 bases). The V and J ends lost 5 bases and 0 bases respectively, with 11 bases between them. The CDR3 is made up of 15 amino acids. Per germline, CDR1 MNHEY and CDR2 SVGAGI. CDR3 sequence reads: CASSIERVSYNEQFF. CDR3 in DNA: TGTGCCAGCAGTATCGAGCGGGTCTCCTACAATGAGCAGTTCTTC.

This clonotype was observed a few times. The chain joins TRBV11-2 to TRBJ2-3, with TRBD2 matching over 14 bases. After removal of 1 base from V and 8 bases from J, the junction contained 5 bases not matched to a gene. From germline, CDR1 is SGHAT and CDR2 FQNNGV. The CDR3 contains 16 residues. CDR3 loop: CASSLVGLAGAATQYF. CDR3 bases: TGTGCCAGCAGCTTAGTGGGACTAGCGGGGGCCGCTACGCAGTATTTT.

The chain links TRBV6-1 to TRBJ2-1; tentatively, D is TRBD1 (7 bases). V gave up 4 bases and J gave up 3 bases, with 10 bases separating them. Germline V gene sequence: CDR1 MNHNS, CDR2 SASEGT. The length of the CDR3 is 14 residues. The DNA of the CDR3 is TGTGCCAGCAGTGTCAGGGGGGACTACAATGAGCAGTTCTTC. It translates to CASSVRGDYNEQFF.

The chain employs TRBV4-2 and TRBJ2-2; 7 nucleotides line up with TRBD1. The germline V gene encodes CDR1 LGHNA and CDR2 YNFKEQ. Trimming cost V 5 bases and J 1 base; bases outside gene matches: 4. This CDR3 region has 15 residues. In DNA, the CDR3 is TGTGCCAGCAGCGTCAGGACAGGGAACACCGGGGAGCTGTTTTTT. Translated: CASSVRTGNTGELFF.

The gene calls are TRBV5-1 and TRBJ1-1, with 7 bases aligning to TRBD1. The CDR3 has 15 amino acids. The germline CDR1 and CDR2 sequences are SGHRS and YFSETQ. V lost 0 bases, J lost 4 bases, and 6 bases stayed unmatched. The CDR3 reads CASSLERSGGTEAFF. The CDR3 coding sequence is TGCGCCAGCAGCTTGGAGCGATCAGGGGGCACTGAAGCTTTCTTT.

This clonotype turned up a few times. The chain is built from TRBV3-1 and TRBJ2-5, with unresolved D. Germline V lookup: CDR1 LGHDT, CDR2 YNNKEL (reference sequence). V was trimmed by 3 bases and J by 0 bases, leaving 11 bases between them. The CDR3 has 15 residues. The CDR3 DNA reads TGTGCCAGCAGCCAGCCTTCTGGCTACCAAGAGACCCAGTACTTC. This sequence encodes CASSQPSGYQETQYF.

The rearrangement uses TRBV20-1 and TRBJ2-7, with D maybe TRBD1 (5 bases). Trimming stripped 6 bases from V and 2 bases from J, with 11 bases between. Germline V gives CDR1 DFQATT, CDR2 SNEGSKA (reference sequence). CDR3 size: 12 residues. CDR3 DNA: TGCAGTGCAAACAGGCTACCCTACGAGCAGTACTTC. Its protein is CSANRLPYEQYF.

Note on this clonotype: At one of its ends the junction is not consistent with the germline gene, which may arise from a read error. V usage is TRBV5-1 and J usage is TRBJ1-5; weak D call: TRBD1 (6 bases). The length of the CDR3 is 16 residues. CDR1 is SGHRS and CDR2 is YFSETQ in the germline V gene. CDR3 protein: CAGSLTGMGVNQPQHF. The CDR3 DNA follows: TGCGCCGGCAGCTTAACAGGGATGGGAGTCAATCAGCCCCAGCATTTT. Filled out from reference TRBV5-1 and TRBJ1-5, the complete variable domain reads KAGVTQTPRYLIKTRGQQVTLSCSPISGHRSVSWYQQTPGQGLQFLFEYFSETQRNKGNFPGRFSGRQFSNSRSEMNVSTLELGDSALYLCAGSLTGMGVNQPQHFGDGTRLSIL.

This clonotype was seen once. The CDR3 region is CATSSHHLTGGIGEQFF. The CDR3 coding sequence is TGTGCCACCTCAAGCCATCATTTAACAGGGGGGATCGGTGAGCAGTTCTTC. The J gene is TRBJ2-1, the V gene TRBV24-1; 8 bases line up with TRBD1. V shed 9 bases, J shed 9 bases, and the junction held 21 bases outside the gene matches. Germline loops: CDR1 KGHDR, CDR2 SFDVKD. The CDR3 has 17 residues.

This chain uses TRBV28 with TRBJ2-7; no definite D call. V was cut by 10 bases and J by 0 bases, with 13 bases left in between. CDR3 length: 13 residues. Germline CDR1 MDHEN, CDR2 SYDVKM. DNA for the CDR3: TGTGCCACCGTGAGTACTACCTCCTACGAGCAGTACTTC. This codes for CATVSTTSYEQYF.

This clonotype was recorded a few times. The chain employs TRBV7-2 and TRBJ2-7, with 10 bases that match TRBD1. The J call is in doubt because the DNA end fits TRBJ2-5 better. The V gene's germline CDR1 is SGHTA and CDR2 FQGNSA. The CDR3 totals 14 residues. This CDR3 reads CASSSPGQGETQYF. The DNA of the CDR3 is TGTGCCAGCAGCTCTCCGGGACAGGGGGAGACCCAGTACTTC.

The chain joins TRBV6-6 to TRBJ2-7; D uncertain. CDR3 length: 14 residues. Germline V gives CDR1 MNHNY, CDR2 SVGAGI (reference sequence). Trimming took 6 bases from V and 2 from J, leaving 14 bases between them. As DNA, the CDR3 is TGTGCCAGCAGGCCCATTCTAGGTCCCTACGAGCAGTACTTC. It translates to CASRPILGPYEQYF.

This clonotype was seen only a few times. The CDR3 nucleotides read TGTGCCAGCAGCTTAGGGGCAACAGGGTATGGCTACACCTTC. It yields the protein CASSLGATGYGYTF. This chain joins TRBV11-2 and TRBJ1-2; D might be TRBD1 (6 bases). Germline lookup yields CDR1 SGHAT and CDR2 FQNNGV. Trimming cost V 1 base and J 5 bases, with 11 bases left between them. This CDR3 is 14 amino acids long.

Only a few counts were recorded for this clonotype. This sequence joins TRBV7-2 and TRBJ2-3; 12 positions agree with TRBD2. Germline V gene lookup returns CDR1 SGHTA and CDR2 FQGNSA. V shed 4 bases and J 4 bases; nucleotides not matched to a gene: 6. The CDR3 totals 16 residues. The CDR3 DNA reads TGTGCCAGCAGCTCGTCTCTAGCGGGAGGGCCAGATACGCAGTATTTT. This codes for CASSSSLAGGPDTQYF.

The chain couples TRBV12-3 or TRBV12-4 to TRBJ1-1, with D tentatively TRBD1 (5 bases). The V end lost 3 bases, the J end lost 0 bases, and 11 bases lay between the germline ends. The CDR3 consists of 15 residues. The CDR3 DNA is TGTGCCAGCAGTTTGACCAGGGCCCTGAACACTGAAGCTTTCTTT. Translating gives CASSLTRALNTEAFF.

This clonotype occurred a few times. J is TRBJ1-2 and V is TRBV7-8; D might be TRBD1 (6 bases). This CDR3 region has 14 residues. CDR1 is SGHVS, CDR2 FQNEAQ, per germline. V lost 5 bases, J lost 4 bases, and 14 bases lay in between. The CDR3 protein is CASSRPDRSYGYTF. CDR3 sequence (DNA): TGTGCCAGCAGCCGCCCCGACAGGAGCTATGGCTACACCTTC. The whole variable domain, filled in from reference TRBV7-8 and TRBJ1-2, reads GAGVSQSPRYKVAKRGQDVALRCDPISGHVSLFWYQQALGQGPEFLTYFQNEAQLDKSGLPSDRFFAERPEGSVSTLKIQRTQQEDSAVYLCASSRPDRSYGYTFGSGTRLTVV.

This clonotype was observed a few times. V and J are TRBV6-5 and TRBJ2-3, with 8 bases aligning to TRBD2. This CDR3 region has 16 residues. J was trimmed by 0 bases and V by 5 bases; bases with no gene match: 7. Germline V gene sequence: CDR1 MNHEY, CDR2 SVGAGI. The CDR3 bases are TGTGCCAGCAGTAAATTTAGCGGGGACAGCACAGATACGCAGTATTTT. As protein: CASSKFSGDSTDTQYF.

This clonotype was found a few times. The chain carries TRBV29-1 and TRBJ1-2; unclear D gene. The V gene's germline CDR1 is SQVTM and CDR2 ANQGSEA. This CDR3 region has 12 residues. Trimming took off 4 bases at V and 4 bases at J, with 10 bases between the two ends. The DNA of the CDR3 is TGCAGCGTTGCTGCTAGGGCCTATGGCTACACCTTC. Its translation: CSVAARAYGYTF.

Many counts were recorded for this clonotype. The chain employs TRBV4-2 and TRBJ2-5, with 13 bases aligning to TRBD2. CDR3 length: 18 amino acids. Germline CDR1 reads LGHNA; CDR2 reads YNFKEQ. V dropped 1 base and J dropped 0; count of bases not matched to a gene: 5. CDR3 protein: CASSQGTSGRVDQETQYF. In nucleotides, the CDR3 is TGTGCCAGCAGCCAAGGAACTAGCGGGAGGGTTGACCAAGAGACCCAGTACTTC.

This clonotype has a handful of counts. V is TRBV27 and J is TRBJ2-5; D ambiguous. The CDR3 consists of 17 residues. Trimming took off 6 bases at V and 2 bases at J, with 22 bases between the two ends. Germline V gene sequence: CDR1 MNHEY, CDR2 SMNVEV (reference sequence). CDR3 nucleotide sequence: TGTGCCAGCAGCCTTATCGGCCCACTGGGTCAGCAAGAGACCCAGTACTTC. Translating it yields CASSLIGPLGQQETQYF.

This clonotype was observed a handful of times. The chain recombines TRBV6-6 with TRBJ1-1; D unclear. Germline CDR1 MNHNY, CDR2 SVGAGI (reference sequence). This CDR3 has 13 amino acids. Deletions cut 8 bases from V and 0 bases from J, with 10 bases between. This CDR3 reads CASGATLNTEAFF. CDR3 coding DNA: TGTGCCAGCGGAGCCACCTTGAACACTGAAGCTTTCTTT.

On this clonotype itself: Given a much more abundant clone one base away, this may be a read error. The chain recombines TRBV3-1 with TRBJ2-5, with 10 bases aligning to TRBD2. The V gene's germline CDR1 is LGHDT and CDR2 YNNKEL (reference sequence). CDR3 length equals 16 residues. Trimming removed 1 base from V and 11 bases from J; junction bases left unmatched: 13. This chain's CDR3 is CASSQVKLAGLNEQYF. CDR3 nucleotide sequence: TGTGCCAGCAGCCAAGTAAAACTAGCGGGGTTAAATGAGCAGTACTTC.

This clonotype came up a few times. V and J are TRBV24-1 and TRBJ2-3; 9 bases line up with TRBD2. The CDR3 is made up of 17 amino acids. From germline, CDR1 is KGHDR and CDR2 SFDVKD. Losses at the gene ends were 3 bases for V and 2 bases for J; bases not matched to a gene: 8. The CDR3 DNA reads as TGTGCCACCAGTGATCGATCTAGCGGGGCCCTCACAGATACGCAGTATTTT. Encoded protein: CATSDRSSGALTDTQYF.

Regarding this clonotype: The junction shows a germline mismatch at one end, possibly a read error. This chain links TRBV13 with TRBJ1-2; D not resolved. The length of the CDR3 is 11 residues. CDR1 is PRHDT, CDR2 FYEKMQ, per germline (reference sequence). The CDR3: CASSRTYGYIF. Written as DNA, the CDR3 is TGTGCCAGCAGCAGAACTTATGGCTACATCTTC.

This clonotype showed up just a few times. The chain combines TRBV6-1 with TRBJ2-1, with a weak D call TRBD1 (8 bases). CDR1 and CDR2 (germline): MNHNS, SASEGT. CDR3 length equals 15 residues. V lost 6 bases and J 4 bases, leaving 16 bases between the germline ends. The CDR3 region is CASSPQGGFYNEQFF. The DNA of the CDR3 is TGTGCCAGCAGCCCACAGGGGGGGTTTTACAATGAGCAGTTCTTC.

V gene TRBV9 combines with J gene TRBJ2-3; D is perhaps TRBD1 or TRBD2 (5 bases each). The CDR3 runs to 15 residues. CDR1 is SGDLS, CDR2 YYNGEE, per germline. Trimming took off 0 bases at V and 4 bases at J, with 12 bases between the two ends. This chain's CDR3 is CASSVADSSADTQYF. The CDR3 bases are TGTGCCAGCAGCGTAGCTGACAGTAGCGCAGATACGCAGTATTTT.

The genes are TRBV7-9 and TRBJ2-1, with unresolved D. The J call is uncertain, as TRBJ2-7 better fits the DNA end. The CDR3 totals 15 residues. Per the germline V gene, CDR1 is SEHNR and CDR2 is FQNEAQ (reference sequence). CDR3 sequence: CASSLGARTYNEQYF. The DNA for the CDR3 is TGTGCCAGCAGCTTAGGGGCTCGTACCTACAATGAGCAGTACTTC.